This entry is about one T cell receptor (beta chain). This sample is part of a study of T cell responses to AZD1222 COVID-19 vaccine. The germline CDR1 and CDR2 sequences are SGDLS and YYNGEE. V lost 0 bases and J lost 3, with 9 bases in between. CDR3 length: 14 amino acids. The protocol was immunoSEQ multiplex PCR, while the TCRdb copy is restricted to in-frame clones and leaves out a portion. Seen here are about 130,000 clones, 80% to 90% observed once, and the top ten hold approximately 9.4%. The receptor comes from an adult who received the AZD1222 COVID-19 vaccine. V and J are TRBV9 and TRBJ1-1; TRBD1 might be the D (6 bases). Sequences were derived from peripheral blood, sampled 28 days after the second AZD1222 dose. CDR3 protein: CASSVGGHDTEAFF. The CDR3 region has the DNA TGTGCCAGCAGCGTAGGGGGGCATGACACTGAAGCTTTCTTT.